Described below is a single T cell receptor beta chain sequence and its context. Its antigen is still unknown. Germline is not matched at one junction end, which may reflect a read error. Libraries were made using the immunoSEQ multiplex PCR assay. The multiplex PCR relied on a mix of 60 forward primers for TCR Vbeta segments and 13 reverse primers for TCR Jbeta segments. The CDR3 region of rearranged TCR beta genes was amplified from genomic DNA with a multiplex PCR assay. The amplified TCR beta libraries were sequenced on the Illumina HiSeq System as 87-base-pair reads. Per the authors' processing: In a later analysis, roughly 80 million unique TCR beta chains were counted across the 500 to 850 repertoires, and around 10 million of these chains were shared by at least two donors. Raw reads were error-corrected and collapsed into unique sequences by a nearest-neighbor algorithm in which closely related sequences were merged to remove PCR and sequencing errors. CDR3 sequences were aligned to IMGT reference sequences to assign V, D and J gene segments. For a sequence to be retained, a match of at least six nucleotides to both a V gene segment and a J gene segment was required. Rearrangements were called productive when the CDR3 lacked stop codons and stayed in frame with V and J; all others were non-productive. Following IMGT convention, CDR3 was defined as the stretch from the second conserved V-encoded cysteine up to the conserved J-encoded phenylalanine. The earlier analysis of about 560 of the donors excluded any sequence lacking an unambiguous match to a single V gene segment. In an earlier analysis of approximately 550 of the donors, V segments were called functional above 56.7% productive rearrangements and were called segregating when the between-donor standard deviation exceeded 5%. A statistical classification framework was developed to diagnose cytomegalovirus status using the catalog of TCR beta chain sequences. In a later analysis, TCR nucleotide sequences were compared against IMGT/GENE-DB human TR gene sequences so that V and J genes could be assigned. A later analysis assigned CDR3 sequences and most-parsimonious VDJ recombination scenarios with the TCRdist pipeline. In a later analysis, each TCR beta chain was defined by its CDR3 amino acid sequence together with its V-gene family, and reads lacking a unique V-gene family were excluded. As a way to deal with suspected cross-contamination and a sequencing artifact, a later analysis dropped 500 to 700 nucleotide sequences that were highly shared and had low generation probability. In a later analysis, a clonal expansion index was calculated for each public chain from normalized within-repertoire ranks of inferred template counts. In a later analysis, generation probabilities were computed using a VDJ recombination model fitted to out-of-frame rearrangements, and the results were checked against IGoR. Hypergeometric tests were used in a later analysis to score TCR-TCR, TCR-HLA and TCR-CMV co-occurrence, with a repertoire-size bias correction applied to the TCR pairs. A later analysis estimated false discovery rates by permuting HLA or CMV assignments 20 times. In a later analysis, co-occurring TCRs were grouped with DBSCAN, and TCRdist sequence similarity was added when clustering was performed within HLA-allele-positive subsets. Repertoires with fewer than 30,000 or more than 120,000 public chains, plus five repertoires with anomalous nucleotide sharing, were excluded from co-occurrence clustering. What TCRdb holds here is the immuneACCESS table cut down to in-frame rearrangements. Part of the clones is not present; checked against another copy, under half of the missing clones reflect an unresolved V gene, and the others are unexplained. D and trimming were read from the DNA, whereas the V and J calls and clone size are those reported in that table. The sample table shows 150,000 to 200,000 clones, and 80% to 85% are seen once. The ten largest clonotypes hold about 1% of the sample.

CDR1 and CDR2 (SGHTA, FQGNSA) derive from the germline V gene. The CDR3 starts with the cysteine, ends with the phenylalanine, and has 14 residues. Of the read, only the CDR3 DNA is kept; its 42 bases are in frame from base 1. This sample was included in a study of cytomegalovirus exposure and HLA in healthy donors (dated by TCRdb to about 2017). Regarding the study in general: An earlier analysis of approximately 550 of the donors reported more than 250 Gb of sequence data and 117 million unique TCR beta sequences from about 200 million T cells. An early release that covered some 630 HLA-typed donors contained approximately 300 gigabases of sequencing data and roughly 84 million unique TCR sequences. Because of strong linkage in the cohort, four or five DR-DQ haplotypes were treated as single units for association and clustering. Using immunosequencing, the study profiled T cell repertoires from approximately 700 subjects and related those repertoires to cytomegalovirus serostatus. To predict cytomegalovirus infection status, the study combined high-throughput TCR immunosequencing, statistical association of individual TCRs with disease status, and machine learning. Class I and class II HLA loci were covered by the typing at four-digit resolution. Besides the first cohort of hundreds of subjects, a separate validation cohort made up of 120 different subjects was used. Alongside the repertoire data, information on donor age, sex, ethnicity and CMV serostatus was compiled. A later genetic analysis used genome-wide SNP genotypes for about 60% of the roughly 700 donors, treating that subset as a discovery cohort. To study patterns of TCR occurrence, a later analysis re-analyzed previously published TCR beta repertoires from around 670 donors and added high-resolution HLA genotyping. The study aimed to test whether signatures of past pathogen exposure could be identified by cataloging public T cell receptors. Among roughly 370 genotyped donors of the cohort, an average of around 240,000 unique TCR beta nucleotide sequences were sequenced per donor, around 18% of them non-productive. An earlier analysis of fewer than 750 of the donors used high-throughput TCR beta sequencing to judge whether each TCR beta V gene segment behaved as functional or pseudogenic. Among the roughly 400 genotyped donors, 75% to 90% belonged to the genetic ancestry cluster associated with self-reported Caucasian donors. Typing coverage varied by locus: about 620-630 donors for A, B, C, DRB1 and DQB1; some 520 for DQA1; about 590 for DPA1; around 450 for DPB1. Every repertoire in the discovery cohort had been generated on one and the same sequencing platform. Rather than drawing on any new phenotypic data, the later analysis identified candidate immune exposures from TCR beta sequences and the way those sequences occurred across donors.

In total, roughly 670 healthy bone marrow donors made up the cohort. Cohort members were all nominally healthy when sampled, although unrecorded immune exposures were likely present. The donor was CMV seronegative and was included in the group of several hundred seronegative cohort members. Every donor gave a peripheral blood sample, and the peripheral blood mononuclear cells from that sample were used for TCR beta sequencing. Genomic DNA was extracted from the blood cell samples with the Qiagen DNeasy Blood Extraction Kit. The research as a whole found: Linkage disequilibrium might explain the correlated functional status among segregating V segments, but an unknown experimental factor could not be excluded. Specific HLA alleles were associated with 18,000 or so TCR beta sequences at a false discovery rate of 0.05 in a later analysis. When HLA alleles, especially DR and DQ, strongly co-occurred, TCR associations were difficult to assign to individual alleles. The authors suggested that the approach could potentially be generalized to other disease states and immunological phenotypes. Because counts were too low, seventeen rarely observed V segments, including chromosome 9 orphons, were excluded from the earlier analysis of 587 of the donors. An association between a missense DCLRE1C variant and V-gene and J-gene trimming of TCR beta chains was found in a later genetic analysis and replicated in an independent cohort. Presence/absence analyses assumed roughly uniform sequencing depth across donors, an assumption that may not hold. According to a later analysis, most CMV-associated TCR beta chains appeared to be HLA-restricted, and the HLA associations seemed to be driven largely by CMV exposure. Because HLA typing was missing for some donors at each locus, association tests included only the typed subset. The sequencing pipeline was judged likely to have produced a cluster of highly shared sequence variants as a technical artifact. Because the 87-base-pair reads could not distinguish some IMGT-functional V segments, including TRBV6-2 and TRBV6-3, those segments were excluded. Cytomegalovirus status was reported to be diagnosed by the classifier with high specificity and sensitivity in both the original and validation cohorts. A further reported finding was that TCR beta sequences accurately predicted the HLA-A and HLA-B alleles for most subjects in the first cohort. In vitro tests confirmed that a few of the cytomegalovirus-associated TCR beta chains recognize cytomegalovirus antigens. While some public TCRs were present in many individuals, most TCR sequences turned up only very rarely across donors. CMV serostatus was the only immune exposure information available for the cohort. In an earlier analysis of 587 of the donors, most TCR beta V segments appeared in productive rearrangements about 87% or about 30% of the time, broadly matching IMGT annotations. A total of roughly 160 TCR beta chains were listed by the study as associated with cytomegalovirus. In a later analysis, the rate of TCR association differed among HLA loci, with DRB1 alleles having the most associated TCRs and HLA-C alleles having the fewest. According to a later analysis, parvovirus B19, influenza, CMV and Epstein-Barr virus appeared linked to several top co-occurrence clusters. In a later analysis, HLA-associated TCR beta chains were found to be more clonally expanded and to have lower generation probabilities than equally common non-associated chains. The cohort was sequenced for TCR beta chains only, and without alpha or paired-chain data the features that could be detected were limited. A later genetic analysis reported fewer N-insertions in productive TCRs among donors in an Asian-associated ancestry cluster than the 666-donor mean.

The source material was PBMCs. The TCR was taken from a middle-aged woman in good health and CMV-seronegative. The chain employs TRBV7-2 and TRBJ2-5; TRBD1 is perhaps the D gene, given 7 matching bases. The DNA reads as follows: TGTGCCAGCAGCTCCACCAGGGGGGCAGAGAACCAGTACTTC. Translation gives CASSSTRGAENQYF.